Reported below is one TCR beta chain. Antigen: not known. This record belongs to a study of T cells expressing NK-cell markers. Study-level information: Seven of the eight sequenced donors were classified as HCMV-seropositive, and one was classified as seronegative. Study-level findings and limits: Leadership of the CD3+CD56-NKG2C+ fraction also belonged to these clonotypes in several donors. In several donors, dominant CD3+CD56+NKG2C+ clones formed about 1.0-7.5% of CD8+ cells.

TCRdb reprocessed the 5' RACE reads; each CDR3 protein has one entry and no DNA is given. The specimen's table records about 380,000 distinct CDR3 sequences. The CDR3 is 13 amino acids. Germline V lookup: CDR1 GTSNPN, CDR2 SVGIG (reference sequence). The TCR comes from a man aged 18-75 years in good health. The rearrangement joins TRBV30 to TRBJ2-7. Sample: blood T cells: a sorted CD56 or NKG2C T cell subset, CD4+ or CD8+ T cells, or bulk PBMC T cells (not recorded which). The CDR3 spells CAWSQLLSYEQYF.